Only a few counts were recorded for the clone carrying this TCR beta chain. The data derive from a study of identical twins. The cDNA had a unique molecular identifier and a template-switch universal primer site. TCRdb passed the 5' RACE reads through MiXCR, listing each CDR3 protein once. The sample shows about 240,000 distinct CDR3 sequences, 6% to 8.5% of them seen only once. The CDR3 contains 11 residues. V dropped 7 bases and J dropped 12 bases, with 13 bases sitting between them. The germline CDR1 and CDR2 sequences are MNHNY and SVGAGI (reference sequence). The data also belong to a second study, concerning yellow fever vaccine responses in identical twins.

This TCR came from a woman aged 18-30 years in good health. The chain employs TRBV6-6 and TRBJ2-4; D may correspond to TRBD1 or TRBD2 (6 bases each). Sequencing was carried out using CD8+ T cells sorted from blood. The CDR3, as DNA: TGTGCCAGCACTATAGGGGGGACTCAGTACTTC. Translating it yields CASTIGGTQYF.